The 2 T cell receptor beta chains in this list originate from one sample, sequenced in a study of cytomegalovirus exposure and HLA in healthy donors. The study ran its PCR with 60 Vbeta and 13 Jbeta primers. Assay used: immunoSEQ multiplex PCR; TCRdb lists only in-frame clones, some missing. The data hold 95,000 to 100,000 clones, with approximately 83% observed a single time. Sequencing was performed on PBMCs. Source of these receptors: a female donor in good health and CMV-seropositive.

V gene TRBV25-1 combines with J gene TRBJ1-1; possible D gene TRBD1, 5 bases. V shed 4 bases and J shed 5 bases, with 17 bases lying between them. Germline lookup yields CDR1 MGHDK and CDR2 SYGVNS. The CDR3 has 15 residues. The CDR3 coding sequence is TGTGCCAGCAGTGCATTCAGGACGGGGGGGACTGAAGCTTTCTTT. It translates to CASSAFRTGGTEAFF.

As regards this clone: This CDR3 is also generated by other DNA sequences in the sample. V gene TRBV5-1 combines with J gene TRBJ2-1, with 10 bases identical to TRBD1. The CDR3 has 15 amino acids. V shed 4 bases, J shed 1 base, and the junction held 2 bases outside the gene matches. Germline CDR1 SGHRS, CDR2 YFSETQ. The CDR3 bases are TGCGCCAGCAGCCCGGGACAGGGGTCCTACAATGAGCAGTTCTTC. Amino acid sequence: CASSPGQGSYNEQFF. The full variable domain, completed using reference TRBV5-1 and TRBJ2-1, is KAGVTQTPRYLIKTRGQQVTLSCSPISGHRSVSWYQQTPGQGLQFLFEYFSETQRNKGNFPGRFSGRQFSNSRSEMNVSTLELGDSALYLCASSPGQGSYNEQFFGPGTRLTVL.